Shown below are 23 T cell receptor beta chains from a single sample sequenced in a study of blood T cell repertoires in COVID-19. TCRdb's table, derived via immunoSEQ multiplex PCR, lists solely in-frame clones and lacks some. The repertoire holds 350,000 to 450,000 clones, with roughly 85% as singletons. The source material was peripheral blood. Every receptor here comes from a woman younger than 35 with acute or convalescent COVID-19.

The chain employs TRBV5-1 and TRBJ1-4, with 8 nucleotides matching TRBD1. Germline CDR1 SGHRS, CDR2 YFSETQ. Losses at the gene ends were 4 bases for V and 0 bases for J; bases not matched to a gene: 5. The CDR3 is 16 residues long. The CDR3 DNA sequence: TGCGCCAGCAGCAGGGACAGGATTGCAACTAATGAAAAACTGTTTTTT. Translating it yields CASSRDRIATNEKLFF.

This clone turned up a few times. The chain combines TRBV9 with TRBJ2-3, with TRBD1 identical over 9 bases. CDR1 and CDR2 (germline): SGDLS, YYNGEE. This CDR3 contains 16 residues. V lost 5 bases, J lost 3 bases, and 10 bases stayed unmatched. CDR3 amino acids: CASSLQGAPQTDTQYF. The CDR3 region has the DNA TGTGCCAGCAGTCTACAGGGGGCGCCCCAAACAGATACGCAGTATTTT.

DNA of the CDR3: TGCAGTGCTAGTGTCGGGACTTACCAAGAGACCCAGTACTTC. This gives the protein CSASVGTYQETQYF. The V and J genes are TRBV20-1 and TRBJ2-5; the D gene is possibly TRBD2 (6 bases). Per germline, CDR1 DFQATT and CDR2 SNEGSKA (reference sequence). The CDR3 totals 14 residues. Trimming shortened V by 3 bases and J by 0 bases, and 11 bases separated the two germline ends.

This clone occurred many times. V and J are TRBV5-1 and TRBJ2-7; 12 bases map to TRBD1. From germline, CDR1 is SGHRS and CDR2 YFSETQ. V shed 4 bases, J shed 5 bases, and the junction held 7 bases outside the gene matches. This CDR3 region has 15 residues. CDR3 residues: CASSGYGTGGNEQYF. CDR3 DNA sequence: TGCGCCAGCAGCGGATACGGGACAGGGGGCAACGAGCAGTACTTC. The full variable domain, in which reference TRBV5-1 and TRBJ2-7 provide the parts outside the CDR3, is KAGVTQTPRYLIKTRGQQVTLSCSPISGHRSVSWYQQTPGQGLQFLFEYFSETQRNKGNFPGRFSGRQFSNSRSEMNVSTLELGDSALYLCASSGYGTGGNEQYFGPGTRLTVT.

This clone turned up a few times. This sample also contains other DNA sequences that code for the same CDR3. DNA for the CDR3: TGCGCCAGCAGCTTGGGGGACAGCTCCTACGAGCAGTACTTC. The encoded protein is CASSLGDSSYEQYF. The chain is built from TRBV5-1 and TRBJ2-7; TRBD1 agrees at 7 bases. Trimming removed 0 bases from V and 0 bases from J; junction bases left unmatched: 0. The CDR3 consists of 14 residues. Germline values: CDR1 SGHRS, CDR2 YFSETQ.

The chain is built from TRBV3-1 (or the pseudogene TRBV3-2) and TRBJ2-2, with 7 bases lining up with TRBD1. Trimming removed 3 bases from V and 0 bases from J; junction bases left unmatched: 4. This CDR3 contains 16 residues. CDR1 LGHDT and CDR2 YNNKEL come from the germline V gene (reference sequence). CDR3 loop: CASSHHRGPNTGELFF. CDR3 DNA sequence: TGTGCCAGCAGCCACCACAGGGGCCCGAACACCGGGGAGCTGTTTTTT.

In its sample, this clone was seen once. This CDR3 is CASGTGSYEQYF. The CDR3, as DNA: TGTGCCAGCGGTACAGGTTCCTACGAGCAGTACTTC. The V gene is TRBV28, the J gene TRBJ2-7; D may be TRBD1 (5 bases). The V and J ends lost 8 bases and 1 base respectively, with 9 bases between them. The CDR3 covers 12 residues. In germline, CDR1 is MDHEN, CDR2 SYDVKM. Complete variable domain (other parts from reference TRBV28 and TRBJ2-7): DVKVTQSSRYLVKRTGEKVFLECVQDMDHENMFWYRQDPGLGLRLIYFSYDVKMKEKGDIPEGYSVSREKKERFSLILESASTNQTSMYLCASGTGSYEQYFGPGTRLTVT.

Only a few counts were recorded for this clone. This chain uses TRBV6-5 with TRBJ1-6, with D tentatively TRBD1 (5 bases). V shed 7 bases and J shed 2 bases, with 12 bases lying between them. CDR3 length equals 15 residues. CDR1 and CDR2 (germline): MNHEY, SVGAGI. For the CDR3, the DNA is TGTGCCAGCACTACCCCCAGGGCCTATAATTCACCCCTCCACTTT. Its translation is CASTTPRAYNSPLHF.

This chain joins TRBV7-9 and TRBJ2-2; D gene ambiguous. The CDR3 consists of 12 residues. Germline CDR1 and CDR2: SEHNR and FQNEAQ (reference sequence). V lost 7 bases and J lost 1, with 4 bases in between. The CDR3, as DNA: TGTGCCAGCAACATGAACACCGGGGAGCTGTTTTTT. Encoded protein: CASNMNTGELFF. The full variable domain, rest sourced from reference TRBV7-9 and TRBJ2-2, is DTGVSQNPRHKITKRGQNVTFRCDPISEHNRLYWYRQTLGQGPEFLTYFQNEAQLEKSRLLSDRFSAERPKGSFSTLEIQRTEQGDSAMYLCASNMNTGELFFGEGSRLTVL.

This clone was recorded only once. The chain links TRBV5-8 to TRBJ1-2, with 7 bases identical to TRBD1. Looked up from germline, CDR1 is SGHTS and CDR2 is YDEGEE. Unmatched junction bases numbered 13, after V lost 1 base and J lost 4 bases. The CDR3 spans 17 residues. CDR3 loop: CASSLQEDRTGFYGYTF. The CDR3 region has the DNA TGTGCCAGCAGCTTGCAAGAGGACCGGACAGGCTTCTATGGCTACACCTTC.

The chain combines TRBV7-9 with TRBJ2-5; TRBD2 aligns across 7 bases. Germline V CDR1 and CDR2: SEHNR, FQNEAQ (reference sequence). The CDR3 sequence is 13 residues long. V shed 5 bases and J 4 bases; nucleotides not matched to a gene: 4. CDR3 nucleotides: TGTGCCAGCAGCCCGATAGCGGGAGAGACCCAGTACTTC. This sequence encodes CASSPIAGETQYF.

The chain combines TRBV29-1 with TRBJ2-7, with D perhaps TRBD2 (5 bases). Germline values: CDR1 SQVTM, CDR2 ANQGSEA. The CDR3 is made up of 12 amino acids. With 4 bases removed from V and 2 bases from J, the gap between germline ends came to 9 bases. The CDR3 DNA reads as TGCAGCGTTGTAGGACTCCCCTACGAGCAGTACTTC. This codes for CSVVGLPYEQYF.

The chain combines TRBV19 with TRBJ1-5; D not resolved. CDR1 and CDR2 from the germline V gene are LNHDA and SQIVND (reference sequence). The CDR3 totals 15 residues. With 3 bases removed from V and 4 bases from J, the gap between germline ends came to 13 bases. CDR3 DNA sequence: TGTGCCAGTAGTATTTCCGGGAAGCCAAATCAGCCCCAGCATTTT. It translates to CASSISGKPNQPQHF.

This chain joins TRBV19 and TRBJ1-1, with D perhaps TRBD1 (5 bases). V dropped 7 bases and J dropped 3 bases, with 18 bases sitting between them. In germline, CDR1 is LNHDA, CDR2 SQIVND (reference sequence). The CDR3 consists of 15 residues. The CDR3 region is CASTLAAGRDTEAFF. The CDR3 region has the DNA TGTGCCAGTACCTTGGCCGCGGGGCGCGACACTGAAGCTTTCTTT.

This clone was observed a single time. V usage is TRBV5-4 and J usage is TRBJ2-7; TRBD1 aligns across 7 bases. The CDR3 is 15 residues long. Per the germline V gene, CDR1 is SGHNT and CDR2 is YYREEE (reference sequence). With V trimmed by 0 bases and J by 1 base, 4 bases remained unmatched. CDR3 region: CASSLGTGASYEQYF. The CDR3 DNA sequence: TGTGCCAGCAGCTTGGGAACAGGGGCGTCCTACGAGCAGTACTTC. Complete variable domain (other parts from reference TRBV5-4 and TRBJ2-7): ETGVTQSPTHLIKTRGQQVTLRCSSQSGHNTVSWYQQALGQGPQFIFQYYREEENGRGNFPPRFSGLQFPNYSSELNVNALELDDSALYLCASSLGTGASYEQYFGPGTRLTVT.

This chain uses TRBV20-1 with TRBJ1-1; D unresolved. The V and J ends lost 5 bases and 7 bases respectively, with 11 bases between them. This CDR3 is 11 amino acids long. The V gene's germline CDR1 is DFQATT and CDR2 SNEGSKA (reference sequence). Written as DNA, the CDR3 is TGCAGTGCTCCACGGGAGTTTGAAGCTTTCTTT. Amino acid sequence: CSAPREFEAFF.

The chain is built from TRBV6-6 and TRBJ2-3; possibly TRBD1 for D (6 bases). Germline V gene sequence: CDR1 MNHNY, CDR2 SVGAGI (reference sequence). Trimming stripped 7 bases from V and 3 bases from J, with 17 bases between. This CDR3 has 15 amino acids. The CDR3 nucleotides read TGTGCCAGCAACGGAGAAGGGGGATCGACAGATACGCAGTATTTT. This translates into CASNGEGGSTDTQYF.

The gene calls are TRBV4-2 and TRBJ2-3, with TRBD1 identical over 9 bases. The germline V gene encodes CDR1 LGHNA and CDR2 YNFKEQ. The V segment lost 4 bases and the J segment 4 bases; nucleotides outside the gene matches: 3. The CDR3 covers 14 residues. The CDR3, as DNA: TGTGCCAGCAGCCCGGGACAGGGCTCAGATACGCAGTATTTT. Translated: CASSPGQGSDTQYF.

V usage is TRBV24-1 and J usage is TRBJ2-3; TRBD1 aligns across 9 bases. CDR3 length equals 15 residues. The junction had 4 bases not matched to a gene; V was cut back by 5 bases and J by 2 bases. Germline CDR1 is KGHDR and CDR2 is SFDVKD. The CDR3 spells CATSGWDRDTDTQYF. CDR3 DNA: TGTGCCACCAGTGGCTGGGACAGGGACACAGATACGCAGTATTTT.

This chain connects TRBV6-5 to TRBJ1-1, with D hard to call. The V end was cut by 2 bases, the J end by 3 bases, with 7 bases between. Germline CDR1 reads MNHEY; CDR2 reads SVGAGI. The CDR3 totals 13 residues. The CDR3 is CASSYGQHTEAFF. CDR3 in DNA: TGTGCCAGCAGTTACGGGCAGCACACTGAAGCTTTCTTT.

The table lists this clone with a few counts. The chain carries TRBV7-9 and TRBJ1-2; D is undetermined. CDR1 is SEHNR, CDR2 FQNEAQ, per germline (reference sequence). V lost 2 bases, J lost 6 bases, and 13 bases lay in between. The CDR3 sequence is 14 residues long. The CDR3 sequence: CASSLFTVPHGYTF. CDR3 bases: TGTGCCAGCAGCTTATTTACGGTACCCCATGGCTACACCTTC.

This clone was counted between two and nine times. The gene calls are TRBV10-2 and TRBJ1-6; D call uncertain. V lost 5 bases and J lost 13, with 21 bases in between. Germline CDR1 WSHSY, CDR2 SAAADI. CDR3 size: 15 residues. CDR3 coding DNA: TGCGCCAGCAGTATTACCCAGGCCGGCACGGCGCCCCTCCACTTT. This gives the protein CASSITQAGTAPLHF.

The V and J genes are TRBV7-9 and TRBJ2-1; D is uncertain. Germline values: CDR1 SEHNR, CDR2 FQNEAQ (reference sequence). This CDR3 comprises 13 residues. Trimming pared 1 base from V and 5 bases from J, leaving 6 bases between. CDR3 protein: CASSLGQDNEQFF. The CDR3, as DNA: TGTGCCAGCAGCTTAGGGCAGGACAATGAGCAGTTCTTC.